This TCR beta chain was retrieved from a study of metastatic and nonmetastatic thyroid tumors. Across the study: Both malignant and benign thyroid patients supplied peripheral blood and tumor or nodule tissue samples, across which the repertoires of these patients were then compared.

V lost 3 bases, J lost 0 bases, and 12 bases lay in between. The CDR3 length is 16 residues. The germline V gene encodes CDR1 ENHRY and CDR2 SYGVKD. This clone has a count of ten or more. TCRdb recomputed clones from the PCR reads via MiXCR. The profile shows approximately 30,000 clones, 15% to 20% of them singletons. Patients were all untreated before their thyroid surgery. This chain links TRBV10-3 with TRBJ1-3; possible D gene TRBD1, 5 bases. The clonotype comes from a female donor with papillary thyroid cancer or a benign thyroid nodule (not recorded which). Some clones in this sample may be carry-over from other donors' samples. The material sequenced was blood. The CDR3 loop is CAISENRGGSGNTIYF. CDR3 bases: TGTGCCATCAGTGAAAATCGGGGGGGCTCTGGAAACACCATATATTTT.